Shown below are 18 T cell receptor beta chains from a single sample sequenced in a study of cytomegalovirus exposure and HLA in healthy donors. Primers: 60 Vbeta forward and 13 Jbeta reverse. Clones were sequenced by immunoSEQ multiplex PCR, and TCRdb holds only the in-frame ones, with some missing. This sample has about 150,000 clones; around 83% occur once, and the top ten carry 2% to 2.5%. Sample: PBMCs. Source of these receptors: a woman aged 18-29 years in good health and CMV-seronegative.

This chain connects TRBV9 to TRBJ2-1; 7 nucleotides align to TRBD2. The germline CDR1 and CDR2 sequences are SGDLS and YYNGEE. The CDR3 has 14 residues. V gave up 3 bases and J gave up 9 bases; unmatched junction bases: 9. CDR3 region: CASSAGTTNGEQFF. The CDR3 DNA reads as TGTGCCAGCAGCGCCGGGACTACGAATGGTGAGCAGTTCTTC.

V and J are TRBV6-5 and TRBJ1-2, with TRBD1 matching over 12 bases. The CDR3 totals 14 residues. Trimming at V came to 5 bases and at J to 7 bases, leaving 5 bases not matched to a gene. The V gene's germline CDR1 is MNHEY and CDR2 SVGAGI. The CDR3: CASSRDRGRSGYTF. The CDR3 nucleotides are TGTGCCAGCAGTCGGGACAGGGGGCGAAGTGGCTACACCTTC.

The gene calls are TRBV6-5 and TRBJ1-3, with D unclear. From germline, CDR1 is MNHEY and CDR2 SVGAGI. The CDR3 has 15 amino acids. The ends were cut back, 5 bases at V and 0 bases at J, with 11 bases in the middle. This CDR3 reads CASSRGSSSGNTIYF. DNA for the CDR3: TGTGCCAGCAGTCGGGGTTCGAGCTCTGGAAACACCATATATTTT.

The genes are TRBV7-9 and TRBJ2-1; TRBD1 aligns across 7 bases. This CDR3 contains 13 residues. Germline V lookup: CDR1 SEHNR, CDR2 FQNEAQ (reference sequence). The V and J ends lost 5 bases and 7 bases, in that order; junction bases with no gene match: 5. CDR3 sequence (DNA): TGTGCCAGCAGCGCGACAGGGTTGAATGAGCAGTTCTTC. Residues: CASSATGLNEQFF.

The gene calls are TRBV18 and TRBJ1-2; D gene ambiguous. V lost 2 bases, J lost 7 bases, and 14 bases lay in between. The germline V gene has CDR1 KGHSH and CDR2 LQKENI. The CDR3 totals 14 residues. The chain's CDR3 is CASSPTSREGGYTF. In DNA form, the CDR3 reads TGTGCCAGCTCACCAACGTCGAGGGAAGGTGGCTACACCTTC.

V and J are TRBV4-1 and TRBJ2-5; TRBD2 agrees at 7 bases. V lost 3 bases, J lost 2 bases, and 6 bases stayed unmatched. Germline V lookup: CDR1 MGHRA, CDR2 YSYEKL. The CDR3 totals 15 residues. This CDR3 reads CASSQDGTTQETQYF. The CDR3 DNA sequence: TGCGCCAGCAGCCAGGACGGGACTACGCAAGAGACCCAGTACTTC.

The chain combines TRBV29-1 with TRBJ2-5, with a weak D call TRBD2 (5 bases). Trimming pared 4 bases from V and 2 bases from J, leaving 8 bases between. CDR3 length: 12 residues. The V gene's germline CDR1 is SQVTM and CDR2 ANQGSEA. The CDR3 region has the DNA TGCAGCGTTGTAGGACTGCAAGAGACCCAGTACTTC. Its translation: CSVVGLQETQYF.

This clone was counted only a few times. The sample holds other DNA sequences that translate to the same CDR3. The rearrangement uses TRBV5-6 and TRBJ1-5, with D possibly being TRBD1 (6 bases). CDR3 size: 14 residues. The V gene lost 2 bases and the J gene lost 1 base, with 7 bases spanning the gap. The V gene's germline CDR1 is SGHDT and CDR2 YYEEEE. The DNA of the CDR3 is TGTGCCAGCAGCTTCGGACAGAGCAATCAGCCCCAGCATTTT. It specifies CASSFGQSNQPQHF.

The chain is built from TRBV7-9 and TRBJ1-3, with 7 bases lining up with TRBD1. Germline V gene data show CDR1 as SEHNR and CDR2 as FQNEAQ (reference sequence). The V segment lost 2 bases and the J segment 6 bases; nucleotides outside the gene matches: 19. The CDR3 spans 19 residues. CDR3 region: CASSLSPRGTFLKENTIYF. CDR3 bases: TGTGCCAGCAGCTTAAGTCCCAGGGGGACTTTCTTAAAAGAAAACACCATATATTTT.

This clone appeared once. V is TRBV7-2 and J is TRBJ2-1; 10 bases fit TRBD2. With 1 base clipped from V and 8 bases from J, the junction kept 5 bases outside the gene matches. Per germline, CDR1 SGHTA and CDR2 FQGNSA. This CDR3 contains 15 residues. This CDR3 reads CASSLVAGGVDEQFF. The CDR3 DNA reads TGTGCCAGCAGCTTAGTAGCGGGGGGCGTTGATGAGCAGTTCTTC.

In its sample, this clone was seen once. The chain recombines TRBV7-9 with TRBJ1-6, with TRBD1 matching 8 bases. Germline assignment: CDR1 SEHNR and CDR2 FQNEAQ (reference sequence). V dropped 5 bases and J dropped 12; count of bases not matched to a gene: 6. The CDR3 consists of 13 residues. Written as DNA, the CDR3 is TGTGCCAGCAGCCCAGGGGGCGCGGGACCCCTCCACTTT. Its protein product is CASSPGGAGPLHF.

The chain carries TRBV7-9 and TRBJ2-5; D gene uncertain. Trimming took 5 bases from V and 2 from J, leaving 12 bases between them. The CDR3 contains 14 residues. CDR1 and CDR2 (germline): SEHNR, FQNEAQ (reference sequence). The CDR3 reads CASSPARSQETQYF. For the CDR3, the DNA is TGTGCCAGCAGCCCCGCGAGAAGTCAAGAGACCCAGTACTTC.

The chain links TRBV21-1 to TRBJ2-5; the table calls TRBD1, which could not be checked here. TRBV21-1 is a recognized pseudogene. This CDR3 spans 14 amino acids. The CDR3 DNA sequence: TGTGCCAGCCGAGACAGGGGACCGCAAGAGACCCAGTACTTC. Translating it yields CASRDRGPQETQYF.

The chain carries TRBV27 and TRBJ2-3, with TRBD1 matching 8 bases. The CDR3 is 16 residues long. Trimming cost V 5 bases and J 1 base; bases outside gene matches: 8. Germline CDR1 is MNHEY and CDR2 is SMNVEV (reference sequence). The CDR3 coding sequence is TGTGCCAGCAGTCCCCAGGGGGCAAGGGGCACAGATACGCAGTATTTT. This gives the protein CASSPQGARGTDTQYF.

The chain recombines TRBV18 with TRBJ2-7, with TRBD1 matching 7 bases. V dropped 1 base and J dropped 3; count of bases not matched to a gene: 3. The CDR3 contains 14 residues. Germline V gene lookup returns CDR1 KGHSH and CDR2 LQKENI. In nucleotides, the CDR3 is TGTGCCAGCTCACCACGGGGGACAGTCTACGAGCAGTACTTC. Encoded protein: CASSPRGTVYEQYF.

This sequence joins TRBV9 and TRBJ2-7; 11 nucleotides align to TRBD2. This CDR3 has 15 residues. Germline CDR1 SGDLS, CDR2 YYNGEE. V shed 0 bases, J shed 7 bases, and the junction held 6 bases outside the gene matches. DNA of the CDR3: TGTGCCAGCAGCGTAGATGTAGCGGGAGGGCTAGAGCAGTACTTC. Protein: CASSVDVAGGLEQYF.

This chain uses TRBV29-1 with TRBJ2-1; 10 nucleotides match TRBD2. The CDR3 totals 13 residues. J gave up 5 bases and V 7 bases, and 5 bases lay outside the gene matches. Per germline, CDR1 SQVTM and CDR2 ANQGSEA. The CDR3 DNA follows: TGCAGCGCTCCTAGCGGGAGCCACAATGAGCAGTTCTTC. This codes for CSAPSGSHNEQFF.

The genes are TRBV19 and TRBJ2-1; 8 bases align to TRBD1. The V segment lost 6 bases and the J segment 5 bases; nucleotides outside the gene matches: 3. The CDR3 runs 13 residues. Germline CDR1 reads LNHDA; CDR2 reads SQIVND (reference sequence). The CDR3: CASSRGRNNEQFF. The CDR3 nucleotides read TGTGCCAGTAGCAGGGGGCGGAACAATGAGCAGTTCTTC. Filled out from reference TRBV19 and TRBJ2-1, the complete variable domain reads DGGITQSPKYLFRKEGQNVTLSCEQNLNHDAMYWYRQDPGQGLRLIYYSQIVNDFQKGDIAEGYSVSREKKESFPLTVTSAQKNPTAFYLCASSRGRNNEQFFGPGTRLTVL.